The 20 T cell receptor beta chains reported below all come from one sample, sequenced in a study of memory CD4+ T cells and cytomegalovirus serostatus. The sort gate was single viable CD3+CD4+CD8-CD45RO+ cells for memory CD4+ T cells. Here immunoSEQ multiplex PCR was the method, and the copy in TCRdb shows in-frame clones only, minus some. The sample holds roughly 84,000 clones, around 80% seen once. Sequencing was performed on memory CD4+ T cells from blood. The receptors derive from an adult in good health and CMV-seronegative.

J is TRBJ1-1 and V is TRBV30, with D maybe TRBD1 (5 bases). This CDR3 has 15 residues. Deletions cut 3 bases from V and 1 base from J, with 15 bases between. In germline, CDR1 is GTSNPN, CDR2 SVGIG (reference sequence). DNA for the CDR3: TGTGCCTGGAGGGGCCGGGGGGGGAGGAACACTGAAGCTTTCTTT. This gives the protein CAWRGRGGRNTEAFF. Supplemented by reference TRBV30 and TRBJ1-1, the full variable domain reads SQTIHQWPATLVQPVGSPLSLECTVEGTSNPNLYWYRQAAGRGLQLLFYSVGIGQISSEVPQNLSASRPQDRQFILSSKKLLLSDSGFYLCAWRGRGGRNTEAFFGQGTRLTVV.

CDR3 in amino acids: CAWSVLAGLGNTIYF. CDR3 sequence (DNA): TGTGCCTGGAGTGTATTGGCAGGGCTTGGAAACACCATATATTTT. The chain combines TRBV30 with TRBJ1-3; tentatively, D is TRBD1 (5 bases). The CDR3 runs 15 residues. From germline, CDR1 is GTSNPN and CDR2 SVGIG (reference sequence). V was cut by 0 bases and J by 3 bases, with 12 bases left in between.

The genes are TRBV6-6 and TRBJ1-5, with unresolved D. The CDR3 contains 13 residues. CDR1 and CDR2 (germline): MNHNY, SVGAGI (reference sequence). Trimming stripped 6 bases from V and 0 bases from J, with 6 bases between. The CDR3 spells CASRSDSNQPQHF. The CDR3 DNA reads TGTGCCAGCAGGTCGGATAGCAATCAGCCCCAGCATTTT.

This rearrangement joins TRBV5-4 to TRBJ2-7; 9 nucleotides match TRBD1. Germline V gene lookup returns CDR1 SGHNT and CDR2 YYREEE (reference sequence). The CDR3 consists of 15 residues. The junction had 10 bases not matched to a gene; V was cut back by 4 bases and J by 5 bases. The CDR3 reads CASSRAQGARHEQYF. The CDR3 nucleotides read TGTGCCAGCAGCCGCGCACAGGGGGCCCGCCACGAGCAGTACTTC.

This clone has only a few counts. The chain couples TRBV6-6 to TRBJ1-1; D is uncertain. Germline V gene sequence: CDR1 MNHNY, CDR2 SVGAGI (reference sequence). V was clipped by 0 bases and J by 10 bases, with 9 bases between them. The CDR3 totals 12 residues. The CDR3 coding sequence is TGTGCCAGCAGTTACTCTGATACGGGAGCTTTCTTT. Amino acids: CASSYSDTGAFF.

V is TRBV11-2 and J is TRBJ1-2; TRBD1 aligns across 7 bases. Germline V gene data show CDR1 as SGHAT and CDR2 as FQNNGV. There are 15 residues in the CDR3. V shed 0 bases and J 5 bases; nucleotides not matched to a gene: 6. In DNA form, the CDR3 reads TGTGCCAGCAGCTTAGATAGGGGGGGACAGTATGGCTACACCTTC. Its protein product is CASSLDRGGQYGYTF.

The chain links TRBV7-3 to TRBJ2-1; no clear D gene. The CDR3 length is 15 residues. Trimming stripped 1 base from V and 7 bases from J, with 14 bases between. In germline, CDR1 is SGHTA, CDR2 FQGTGA. The CDR3, as DNA: TGTGCCAGCAGCTTAATAGGGCAGTTCGGGAATGAGCAGTTCTTC. Its protein product is CASSLIGQFGNEQFF.

CDR3 loop: CACFALGQGAVGYTF. The CDR3 DNA is TGTGCCTGTTTTGCTTTGGGACAGGGGGCGGTTGGCTACACCTTC. This rearrangement joins TRBV30 to TRBJ1-2, with 12 bases that match TRBD1. Germline V CDR1 and CDR2: GTSNPN, SVGIG (reference sequence). The CDR3 runs to 15 residues. J was trimmed by 7 bases and V by 6 bases; bases with no gene match: 12. Full variable domain (remainder filled in from reference TRBV30 and TRBJ1-2): SQTIHQWPATLVQPVGSPLSLECTVEGTSNPNLYWYRQAAGRGLQLLFYSVGIGQISSEVPQNLSASRPQDRQFILSSKKLLLSDSGFYLCACFALGQGAVGYTFGSGTRLTVV.

The rearrangement uses TRBV19 and TRBJ2-2, with a weak D call TRBD1 (6 bases). V was cut by 6 bases and J by 3 bases, with 11 bases left in between. Germline CDR1 LNHDA, CDR2 SQIVND (reference sequence). The CDR3 sequence is 14 residues long. DNA of the CDR3: TGTGCCAGTAGCCCGACAGGCGACACCGGGGAGCTGTTTTTT. It is translated as CASSPTGDTGELFF.

The V and J genes are TRBV28 and TRBJ1-4, with 10 positions matching TRBD1. V was pared by 6 bases and J by 8 bases, with 6 bases of the junction left unmatched. Germline loops: CDR1 MDHEN, CDR2 SYDVKM. The CDR3 sequence is 14 residues long. In nucleotides, the CDR3 is TGTGCCAGCAGGCCGACAGGGGGCGGGGAAAAACTGTTTTTT. Translated: CASRPTGGGEKLFF.

This clone turned up a few times. The rearrangement uses TRBV20-1 and TRBJ2-1, with unresolved D. V lost 4 bases, J lost 6 bases, and 7 bases lay in between. Germline V gene lookup returns CDR1 DFQATT and CDR2 SNEGSKA (reference sequence). CDR3 length equals 11 residues. CDR3: CSAMESNEQFF. In nucleotides, the CDR3 is TGCAGTGCTATGGAGAGCAATGAGCAGTTCTTC.

The rearrangement uses TRBV28 and TRBJ1-4, with 9 bases that match TRBD1. Germline assignment: CDR1 MDHEN and CDR2 SYDVKM. CDR3 size: 15 residues. V dropped 4 bases and J dropped 6; count of bases not matched to a gene: 6. CDR3 amino acids: CASSSPGTGHEKLFF. DNA for the CDR3: TGTGCCAGCAGTTCCCCCGGGACAGGGCATGAAAAACTGTTTTTT.

This clone was observed a few times. The chain combines TRBV4-1 with TRBJ1-2; 8 nucleotides match TRBD1. This CDR3 spans 14 amino acids. The ends lost 1 base at V and 7 bases at J; junction bases unmatched: 5. Germline CDR1 and CDR2: MGHRA and YSYEKL. The CDR3 is CASSQVSGQGGYTF. The CDR3 coding sequence is TGCGCCAGCAGCCAAGTCTCCGGACAGGGTGGCTACACCTTC.

The table lists this clone with a count of one. This sequence joins TRBV6-5 and TRBJ2-7; D may be TRBD2 (6 bases). The length of the CDR3 is 15 residues. The V gene's germline CDR1 is MNHEY and CDR2 SVGAGI. Trimming took 0 bases from V and 1 from J, leaving 10 bases between them. CDR3 amino acids: CASSYSIAGSYEQYF. The CDR3 DNA is TGTGCCAGCAGTTACTCGATTGCGGGGTCCTACGAGCAGTACTTC.

The CDR3 spells CAREPGPGAFF. CDR3 DNA: TGTGCCAGGGAACCGGGTCCAGGAGCTTTCTTT. The rearrangement joins TRBV19 to TRBJ1-1; no reliable D call. The CDR3 contains 11 residues. Germline V CDR1 and CDR2: LNHDA, SQIVND (reference sequence). V lost 9 bases, J lost 10 bases, and 15 bases lay in between.

The V call is TRBV30, the J call TRBJ1-6; D is unresolved. Germline lookup yields CDR1 GTSNPN and CDR2 SVGIG (reference sequence). V was cut by 0 bases and J by 4 bases, with 13 bases left in between. The CDR3 spans 16 residues. The CDR3 nucleotides read TGTGCCTGGAGTGTCGGCGATACACTGTATAATTCACCCCTCCACTTT. Its protein is CAWSVGDTLYNSPLHF.

This chain uses TRBV9 with TRBJ2-5; unclear D gene. V lost 0 bases and J 5 bases, leaving 8 bases between the germline ends. The CDR3 extends over 13 amino acids. CDR1 is SGDLS, CDR2 YYNGEE, per germline. CDR3 sequence (DNA): TGTGCCAGCAGCGTAGGGCCGGACGAGACCCAGTACTTC. This sequence encodes CASSVGPDETQYF. The full variable domain, completed using reference TRBV9 and TRBJ2-5, is DSGVTQTPKHLITATGQRVTLRCSPRSGDLSVYWYQQSLDQGLQFLIQYYNGEERAKGNILERFSAQQFPDLHSELNLSSLELGDSALYFCASSVGPDETQYFGPGTRLLVL.

The chain combines TRBV10-1 with TRBJ2-1, with D tentatively TRBD1 (6 bases). V lost 2 bases to trimming and J lost 8 bases, with 19 bases between them. This CDR3 spans 16 amino acids. Germline V lookup: CDR1 WNHNN, CDR2 SYGVQD (reference sequence). The CDR3 loop reads CASSERAGEERDEQFF. CDR3 DNA: TGCGCCAGCAGTGAGAGGGCAGGGGAAGAGAGGGATGAGCAGTTCTTC.

The chain couples TRBV15 to TRBJ2-3; 11 bases align to TRBD1. The CDR3 spans 17 residues. Germline V gene sequence: CDR1 LNHNV, CDR2 YYDKDF (reference sequence). Trimming removed 0 bases from V and 0 bases from J; junction bases left unmatched: 2. CDR3 sequence (DNA): TGTGCCACCAGCAGAGATAGGGACAGGGGGAGCACAGATACGCAGTATTTT. Amino acid sequence: CATSRDRDRGSTDTQYF.

This chain joins TRBV2 and TRBJ2-2; TRBD2 aligns across 8 bases. The CDR3 is 14 amino acids. Unmatched junction bases numbered 3, after V lost 8 bases and J lost 1 base. Germline V CDR1 and CDR2: SNHLY, FYNNEI. The chain's CDR3 is CASERGGNTGELFF. CDR3 nucleotide sequence: TGTGCCAGCGAACGGGGGGGGAACACCGGGGAGCTGTTTTTT. Drawing the rest from reference TRBV2 and TRBJ2-2, the complete variable domain is EPEVTQTPSHQVTQMGQEVILRCVPISNHLYFYWYRQILGQKVEFLVSFYNNEISEKSEIFDDQFSVERPDGSNFTLKIRSTKLEDSAMYFCASERGGNTGELFFGEGSRLTVL.